This T cell receptor (beta chain) was sequenced during a study of cytomegalovirus exposure and HLA in healthy donors. Study information: Researchers found that approximately 80% of some 400 genotyped donors fell within the Caucasian-associated ancestry cluster. The study, taken as a whole, reports: Cytomegalovirus status, reportedly, was diagnosed with high specificity and sensitivity by the classifier. The study flagged about 150 TCR beta chains as cytomegalovirus-associated. In a later analysis, TCR beta V- and J-gene trimming showed a link to a missense DCLRE1C variant.

The PCR ran on 60 Vbeta and 13 Jbeta primers. Method: immunoSEQ multiplex PCR; TCRdb's copy keeps in-frame clones and lacks some. The sample has 190,000 or so clones; under 85% are singletons. J lost 2 bases, V lost 5 bases, and 8 bases had no gene match. The CDR3 loop spans 15 amino acids. Germline V CDR1 and CDR2: MNHEY, SVGAGI. Points on this clone: Its matching antigen is unknown.

This sequence originates from a man between 45 and 60 years old in good health and CMV-seronegative. The V call is TRBV6-5, the J call TRBJ2-7; 8 bases are a match to TRBD2. Sample: PBMCs. CDR3 loop: CASSPTSGGAYEQYF. CDR3 DNA: TGTGCCAGCAGTCCTACTTCCGGGGGGGCCTACGAGCAGTACTTC.